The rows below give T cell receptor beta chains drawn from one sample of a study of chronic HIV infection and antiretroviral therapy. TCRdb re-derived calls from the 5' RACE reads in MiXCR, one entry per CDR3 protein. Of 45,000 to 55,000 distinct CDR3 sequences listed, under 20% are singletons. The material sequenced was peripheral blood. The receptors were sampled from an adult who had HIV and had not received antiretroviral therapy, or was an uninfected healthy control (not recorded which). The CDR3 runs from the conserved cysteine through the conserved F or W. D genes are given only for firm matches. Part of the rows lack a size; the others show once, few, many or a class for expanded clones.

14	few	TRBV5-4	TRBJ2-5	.	TGTGCCAGCAGCTTGGAGTCGCGCCCGGAGACCCAGTACTTC	CASSLESRPETQYF
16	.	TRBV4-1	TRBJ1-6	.	TGCGCCAGCAGGGCGGCGCTTACCCACGTGGATTCACCCCTCCACTTT	CASRAALTHVDSPLHF
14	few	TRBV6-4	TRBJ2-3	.	TGTGCCAGCAGTCACGGACGGGGTACAGATACGCAGTATTTT	CASSHGRGTDTQYF
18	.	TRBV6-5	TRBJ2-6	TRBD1	TGTGCCAGCAGTTACTCAGGGACAGGGGGCGCTGGGGCCAACGTCCTGACTTTC	CASSYSGTGGAGANVLTF
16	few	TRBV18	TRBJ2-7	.	TGTGCCAGCTCACCACCGCCAGCCTCGAGGGCGGACGAGCAGTACTTC	CASSPPPASRADEQYF
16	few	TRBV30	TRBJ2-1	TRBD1	TGTGCCTGGAGTCTAGGTCAGGGGGTCACCTACAATGAGCAGTTCTTC	CAWSLGQGVTYNEQFF
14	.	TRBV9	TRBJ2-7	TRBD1	TGTGCCAGCAGTGAGACAGGGGGCTCCTACGAGCAGTACTTC	CASSETGGSYEQYF
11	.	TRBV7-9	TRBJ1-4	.	TGTGCCAGCAGCCCCTCGGAAAAACTGTTTTTT	CASSPSEKLFF
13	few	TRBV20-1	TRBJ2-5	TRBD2	TGCAGTGCAATGCCAGCGGGAGTTTGGACCCAGTACTTC	CSAMPAGVWTQYF
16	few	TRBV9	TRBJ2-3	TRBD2	TGTGCCAGCAGCGTGGGGAGCGGGAGTTTGACAGATACGCAGTATTTT	CASSVGSGSLTDTQYF
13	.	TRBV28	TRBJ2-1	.	TGTGCCAGCAGACGACAGGGAGGTAATGAGCAGTTCTTC	CASRRQGGNEQFF
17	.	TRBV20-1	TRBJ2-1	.	TGCAGTGCTAGAGTCGGCGTGGGTAGGTCCTCCTACAATGAGCAGTTCTTC	CSARVGVGRSSYNEQFF
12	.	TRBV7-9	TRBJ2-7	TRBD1	TGTGCCAGCAGCCTCAGGGGGCTAGTGCAGTACTTC	CASSLRGLVQYF
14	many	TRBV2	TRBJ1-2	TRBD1	TGTGCCAGCGGAAGACAGGGGGCGTACTATGGCTACACCTTC	CASGRQGAYYGYTF
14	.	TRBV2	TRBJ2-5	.	TGTGCCAGCAGCCGCAGGACGGGCCAAGAGACCCAGTACTTC	CASSRRTGQETQYF
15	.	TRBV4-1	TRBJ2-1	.	TGCGCCAGCACCCCCAGCGACAGCTCCTACAATGAGCAGTTCTTC	CASTPSDSSYNEQFF
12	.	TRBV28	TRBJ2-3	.	TGTGCCAGCAGTTTAGACTCAGATACGCAGTATTTT	CASSLDSDTQYF
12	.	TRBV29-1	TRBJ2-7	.	TGCAGCGTTGGTCCAGGGTACTACGAGCAGTACTTC	CSVGPGYYEQYF
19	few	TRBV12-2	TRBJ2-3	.	TGTGCAAGTCGCTCCATCCACCCTGGACTCCCGAAATGCACAGATACGCAGTATTTT	CASRSIHPGLPKCTDTQYF
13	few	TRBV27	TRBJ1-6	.	TGTGCCAGCAGTTTTTCGCCTCATTCACCCCTCCACTTT	CASSFSPHSPLHF
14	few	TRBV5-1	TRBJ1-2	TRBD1	TGCGCCAGCAGCCTACCGGGACAGCGTTATGGCTACACCTTC	CASSLPGQRYGYTF
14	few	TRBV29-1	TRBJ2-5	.	TGCAGCGTCCCTCGCGGAGCCTTCCAAGAGACCCAGTACTTC	CSVPRGAFQETQYF
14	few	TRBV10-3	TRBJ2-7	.	TGTGCCATCGGCACCGGGACTTCGGCCGCCGAGCAGTACTTC	CAIGTGTSAAEQYF
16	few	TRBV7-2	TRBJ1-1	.	TGTGCCAGCACCCCAAAAGGGGGAATTAAGGGGACTGAAGCTTTCTTT	CASTPKGGIKGTEAFF
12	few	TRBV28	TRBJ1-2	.	TGTGCCAGCAGTTTTAGGGCGGAGGGCTACACCTTC	CASSFRAEGYTF
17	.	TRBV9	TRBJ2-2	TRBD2	TGTGCCAGCAGCGTAGCTTCTAGCGGGAGAACCACCGGGGAGCTGTTTTTT	CASSVASSGRTTGELFF
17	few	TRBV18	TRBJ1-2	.	TGTGCCAGCTCACCCCCTCAGGGCAGGACCAACAACTATGGCTACACCTTC	CASSPPQGRTNNYGYTF
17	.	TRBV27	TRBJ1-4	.	TGTGCCAGCAGTTTATACCCCCGGGAAGCAACTAATGAAAAACTGTTTTTT	CASSLYPREATNEKLFF
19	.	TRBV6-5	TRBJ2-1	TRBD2	TGTGCCAGCAGTTATGGACTAGCGTCCCTCAGGAGCTCCTACAATGAGCAGTTCTTC	CASSYGLASLRSSYNEQFF
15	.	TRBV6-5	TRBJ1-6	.	TGTGCCAGCAGTTACTCGGAAGGGACTGGGGGGCCCCTCCACTTT	CASSYSEGTGGPLHF
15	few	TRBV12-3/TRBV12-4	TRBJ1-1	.	TGTGCCAGCAGTATCACACAGGGCATGAACACTGAAGCTTTCTTT	CASSITQGMNTEAFF
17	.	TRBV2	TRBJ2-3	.	TGTGCCAGCATCCGGGGTATACTAGAAGTCAGCACAGATACGCAGTATTTT	CASIRGILEVSTDTQYF
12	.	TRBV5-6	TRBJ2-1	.	TGTGCCAGCAGCTTATCCTACAATGAGCAGTTCTTC	CASSLSYNEQFF
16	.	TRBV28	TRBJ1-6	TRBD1	TGTGCCAGCAGTTCCCCTGGACAGGGGTTTAATTCACCCCTCCACTTT	CASSSPGQGFNSPLHF
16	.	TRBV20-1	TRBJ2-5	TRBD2	TGCAGTGCTAGGACGACCGGGCGGGGGTTAAGGGAGACCCAGTACTTC	CSARTTGRGLRETQYF
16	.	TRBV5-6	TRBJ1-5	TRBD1	TGTGCCAGCAGCTTCTGGTCGGGACAGGGTCTTCAGCCCCAGCATTTT	CASSFWSGQGLQPQHF
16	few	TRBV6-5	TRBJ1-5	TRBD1	TGTGCCAGCAGTTACTCGAGGACAGGGGCCAATCAGCCCCAGCATTTT	CASSYSRTGANQPQHF
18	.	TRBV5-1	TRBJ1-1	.	TGCGCCAGCAGCTCCCCTACGAGGACGGGAAGCCAGAACACTGAAGCTTTCTTT	CASSSPTRTGSQNTEAFF
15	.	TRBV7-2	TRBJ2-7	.	TGTGCCAGCAGCCGCGAAGGAAAGAGCTCCTACGAGCAGTACTTC	CASSREGKSSYEQYF
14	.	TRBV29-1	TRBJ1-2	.	TGCAGCGTTGAAGGGAAGCTACTTAACTATGGCTACACCTTC	CSVEGKLLNYGYTF
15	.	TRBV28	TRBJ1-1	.	TGTGCCAGCAGTCCCTCAGACGGAAGGAACACTGAAGCTTTCTTT	CASSPSDGRNTEAFF
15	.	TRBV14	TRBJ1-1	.	TGTGCCAGCAGCCACCCGTCAGGAGGGTTCACTGAAGCTTTCTTT	CASSHPSGGFTEAFF
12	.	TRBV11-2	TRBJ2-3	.	TGTGCCAGCAGCTTAGAGCGCGCGGGTGCGTATTTT	CASSLERAGAYF
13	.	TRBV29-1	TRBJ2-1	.	TGCAGCGTGAGGGAAAAGGGGGTGGTTGAGCAGTTCTTC	CSVREKGVVEQFF
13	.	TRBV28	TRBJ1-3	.	TGTGCCATCTGGACCGCGGGGGGAAACACCATATATTTT	CAIWTAGGNTIYF
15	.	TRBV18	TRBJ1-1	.	TGTGCCAGCTCACCGGCGGTCGGGCCGAACACTGAAGCTTTCTTT	CASSPAVGPNTEAFF
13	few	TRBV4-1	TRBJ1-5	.	TGCGCCAGCAGCCAGGTACTGAATCAGCCCCAGCATTTT	CASSQVLNQPQHF
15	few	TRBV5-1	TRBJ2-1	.	TGCGCCAGCAGCTCGGGGGGCGGGTCTGTAGATGAGCAGTTCTTC	CASSSGGGSVDEQFF
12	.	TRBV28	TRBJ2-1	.	TGTGCCAGCAGCCTACTACGCAATGAGCAGTTCTTC	CASSLLRNEQFF
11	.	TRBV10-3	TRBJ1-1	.	TGTGCCATCAGAGCGGAGGATGAAGCTTTCTTT	CAIRAEDEAFF
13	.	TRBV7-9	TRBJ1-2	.	TGTGCCAGCAGCTTAGTAACAGGGAAAGGCTACACCTTC	CASSLVTGKGYTF
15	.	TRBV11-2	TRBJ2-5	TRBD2	TGTGCCAGCAGCTTAGAACTAGCGGGAGGAAAGACCCAGTACTTC	CASSLELAGGKTQYF